One and the same sample provided the 26 T cell receptor beta chains below, sequenced in a study of regulatory T cells in long-lasting Graves disease. With iRepertoire HTBI primers and Arm-PCR of CDR3 regions, TCR beta libraries were built. MiXCR, run by TCRdb on the multiplex PCR reads, gives a single entry per CDR3 protein. The table includes 300,000 to 500,000 distinct CDR3 sequences, roughly 20% detected once. The time point denotes: persistent/refractory GD, antithyroid drugs over 5 years with positive TRAb. Scientists built the TCR library using RNA that was extracted from PBMCs. Material: peripheral blood mononuclear cells (PBMCs), obtained when the disease was refractory, from a patient treated with antithyroid drugs. Source of these receptors: a female donor with Graves disease.

In its sample, this clonotype was seen many times. The chain carries TRBV28 and TRBJ1-4; 7 positions agree with TRBD1. V trimming: 2 bases; J trimming: 8 bases; junction bases outside the gene matches: 5. The CDR3 spans 14 residues. CDR1 and CDR2 from the germline V gene are MDHEN and SYDVKM. Here the CDR3 DNA reads TGTGCCAGCAGTTTACCGACAGGGCGAGAAAAACTGTTTTTT. It encodes CASSLPTGREKLFF.

This sequence joins TRBV4-1 and TRBJ2-5, with 11 bases lining up with TRBD2. The CDR3 contains 16 residues. V shed 4 bases and J 2 bases; nucleotides not matched to a gene: 6. CDR1 is MGHRA and CDR2 is YSYEKL in the germline V gene. The DNA of the CDR3 is TGCGCCAGCAGCCTCGGGACTAGCGGAAGACAAGAGACCCAGTACTTC. Its protein product is CASSLGTSGRQETQYF.

The chain joins TRBV6-1 to TRBJ2-7, with 7 bases aligning to TRBD2. Germline V gene data show CDR1 as MNHNS and CDR2 as SASEGT. The CDR3 has 14 amino acids. The J segment lost 2 bases and the V segment lost 7 bases, leaving 8 bases of the junction unmatched. Here the CDR3 reads CASTRLAIPYEQYF. The CDR3 DNA follows: TGTGCCAGCACCAGACTAGCTATTCCCTACGAGCAGTACTTC.

This rearrangement joins TRBV6-1 to TRBJ2-1; 9 bases fit TRBD1. Per the germline V gene, CDR1 is MNHNS and CDR2 is SASEGT. CDR3 length: 20 residues. V gave up 7 bases and J gave up 5 bases; unmatched junction bases: 24. The CDR3 DNA follows: TGTGCCAGCACCCCGGATCCGGGACAGGGAAGGACCGGCCCTGACAATGAGCAGTTCTTC. Its protein product is CASTPDPGQGRTGPDNEQFF.

As for this clonotype: The conserved phenylalanine or tryptophan is not found at the CDR3 terminus, so this likely reflects a read error. In DNA, the CDR3 is TGTGCCAGCAGCCCACGCTCCTACGAGCAGTACATC. Translation gives CASSPRSYEQYI. V is TRBV7-9 and J is TRBJ2-7; D uncertain. The CDR3 spans 12 residues. V was cut by 5 bases and J by 0 bases, with 5 bases left in between. Germline lookup yields CDR1 SEHNR and CDR2 FQNEAQ (reference sequence).

This clonotype has a single count. The CDR3 bases are TGTGCCAGCAGTTCGGACAGACGACCCAATCAGCCCCAGCATTTT. Translated, it gives CASSSDRRPNQPQHF. V gene TRBV6-5 combines with J gene TRBJ1-5, with D perhaps matching TRBD1 (6 bases). The germline V gene encodes CDR1 MNHEY and CDR2 SVGAGI. The CDR3 sequence is 15 residues long. V lost 4 bases and J 3 bases, leaving 13 bases between the germline ends.

This clonotype was found many times. This chain links TRBV29-1 with TRBJ2-5; 7 bases are a match to TRBD1. CDR1 is SQVTM and CDR2 is ANQGSEA in the germline V gene. The J segment lost 6 bases and the V segment lost 4 bases, leaving 11 bases of the junction unmatched. The CDR3 sequence is 14 residues long. In DNA form, the CDR3 reads TGCAGCGTTGTGGGGAGACAGGGTCAGAAGACCCAGTACTTC. This gives the protein CSVVGRQGQKTQYF. The full variable domain, completed using reference TRBV29-1 and TRBJ2-5, is SAVISQKPSRDICQRGTSLTIQCQVDSQVTMMFWYRQQPGQSLTLIATANQGSEATYESGFVIDKFPISRPNLTFSTLTVSNMSPEDSSIYLCSVVGRQGQKTQYFGPGTRLLVL.

This clonotype came up a few times. The J gene is TRBJ1-1, the V gene TRBV30; weak D call: TRBD1 (6 bases). There are 16 residues in the CDR3. Germline-derived CDR1 and CDR2 are GTSNPN and SVGIG (reference sequence). Deletions cut 3 bases from V and 4 bases from J, with 21 bases between. The CDR3 is CAWSRWGGAGVTEAFF. The CDR3 DNA is TGTGCCTGGAGCCGATGGGGGGGCGCAGGGGTCACTGAAGCTTTCTTT.

Comment on this clonotype: Because it lacks the conserved phenylalanine or tryptophan at the end, this CDR3 is likely a read error. V gene TRBV20-1 combines with J gene TRBJ1-1, with D maybe TRBD1 (5 bases). The CDR3 runs 13 residues. The V end was cut by 4 bases, the J end by 4 bases, with 13 bases between. CDR1 is DFQATT and CDR2 is SNEGSKA in the germline V gene (reference sequence). CDR3: CSAIGPGSTEAFL. The CDR3 DNA reads as TGCAGTGCTATCGGCCCAGGGAGCACTGAAGCTTTCTTA.

In its sample, this clonotype was seen a few times. The rearrangement links TRBV7-2 to TRBJ2-5, with TRBD2 matching over 9 bases. The CDR3 extends over 15 amino acids. The J segment lost 5 bases and the V segment lost 4 bases, leaving 8 bases of the junction unmatched. Germline V gene lookup returns CDR1 SGHTA and CDR2 FQGNSA. As DNA, the CDR3 is TGTGCCAGCAGCTCCGGACTAGCGAGTGGGGAGACCCAGTACTTC. This sequence encodes CASSSGLASGETQYF.

This clonotype occurred many times. The chain carries TRBV30 and TRBJ1-2; D gene ambiguous. This CDR3 contains 10 residues. V was cut by 5 bases and J by 7 bases, with 8 bases left in between. Per germline, CDR1 GTSNPN and CDR2 SVGIG (reference sequence). The CDR3 loop is CAWASVGYTF. The CDR3 DNA sequence: TGTGCCTGGGCCTCAGTTGGCTACACCTTC.

The V and J genes are TRBV4-1 and TRBJ2-7; D is perhaps TRBD1 (5 bases). Germline V gene data show CDR1 as MGHRA and CDR2 as YSYEKL. The CDR3 is 15 residues long. Trimming pared 1 base from V and 4 bases from J, leaving 14 bases between. The CDR3 sequence is CASSQGGTPGYEQYF. CDR3 nucleotides: TGCGCCAGCAGCCAAGGGGGAACTCCAGGGTACGAGCAGTACTTC.

The chain uses TRBV7-8 and TRBJ2-4, with 8 bases lining up with TRBD1. J lost 5 bases, V lost 4 bases, and 22 bases had no gene match. Germline-derived CDR1 and CDR2 are SGHVS and FQNEAQ. This CDR3 has 20 amino acids. This CDR3 reads CASSSNKYPTGDSRQNIQYF. The CDR3, as DNA: TGTGCCAGCAGCTCCAACAAGTACCCGACAGGGGACTCCCGCCAAAACATTCAGTACTTC.

A word on this clonotype: Compared with germline, one end of the junction differs, possibly owing to a read error. The J gene is TRBJ1-1, the V gene TRBV4-1; D gene ambiguous. The germline gives CDR1 MGHRA, CDR2 YSYEKL. The CDR3 runs to 13 residues. CDR3 protein: CASSPRGQDSTFF. CDR3 coding DNA: TGTGCCAGCAGCCCGAGAGGCCAGGATAGTACTTTCTTT.

The rearrangement joins TRBV11-3 to TRBJ2-2; D possibly corresponds to TRBD1 (6 bases). Between the trimmed V and J ends, which lost 3 bases and 4 bases, there was a span of 12 bases. From germline, CDR1 is SGHNT and CDR2 YENEEA. The CDR3 spans 15 residues. The CDR3 coding sequence is TGTGCCAGCAGCTTCACAGGGAGCGGCACCGGGGAGCTGTTTTTT. This sequence encodes CASSFTGSGTGELFF.

This clonotype was counted between two and nine times. The chain uses TRBV28 and TRBJ2-7; D remains ambiguous. V lost 1 base and J 7 bases, leaving 11 bases between the germline ends. Germline V gives CDR1 MDHEN, CDR2 SYDVKM. The CDR3 totals 13 residues. The CDR3 region is CASSLYGPPEQYF. The DNA for the CDR3 is TGTGCCAGCAGTTTATACGGGCCTCCGGAGCAGTACTTC.

This clonotype was recorded at least ten times. The chain couples TRBV11-2 to TRBJ2-5; 14 bases align to TRBD2. The CDR3 is made up of 17 amino acids. Trimming cost V 1 base and J 5 bases; bases outside gene matches: 6. CDR1 is SGHAT, CDR2 FQNNGV, per germline. Here the CDR3 DNA reads TGTGCCAGCAGCTTAGTGGGGCGACTAGCGGGAGGGGAGACCCAGTACTTC. As protein: CASSLVGRLAGGETQYF.

This clonotype appeared many times. This rearrangement joins TRBV12-3 or TRBV12-4 to TRBJ1-2; 7 bases agree with TRBD1. CDR3 length: 12 amino acids. V lost 8 bases, J lost 9 bases, and 9 bases stayed unmatched. The CDR3 DNA follows: TGTGCCAGCGGTGGACAGGAAGGCAGCTACACCTTC. This translates into CASGGQEGSYTF.

The rearrangement joins TRBV6-2 or TRBV6-3 to TRBJ2-2; 13 bases are shared with TRBD2. Looked up from germline, CDR1 is MNHEY and CDR2 is SVGEGT. V was clipped by 7 bases and J by 5 bases; unmatched bases: 7. The CDR3 consists of 16 residues. The CDR3 reads CASTERTSGRTGELFF. The CDR3 DNA reads TGTGCCAGCACTGAAAGGACTAGCGGGAGAACCGGGGAGCTGTTTTTT.

V gene TRBV5-1 combines with J gene TRBJ2-7; 15 bases fit TRBD2. This CDR3 is built from 15 residues. Trimming took 5 bases from V and 5 from J; bases not matched to a gene: 5. Germline V gives CDR1 SGHRS, CDR2 YFSETQ. The CDR3 is CASRKRTSGRDEQYF. The CDR3 nucleotides are TGCGCCAGCAGGAAGCGGACTAGCGGGAGGGACGAGCAGTACTTC.

Ten or more counts support this clonotype. This chain links TRBV6-1 with TRBJ1-1; possible D gene TRBD1, 6 bases. The germline V and J ends were trimmed by 5 bases and 3 bases, with 16 bases remaining between them. The V gene's germline CDR1 is MNHNS and CDR2 SASEGT. This CDR3 contains 15 residues. CDR3 sequence (DNA): TGTGCCAGCAGTCCACTCGGGGGGGCGGACACTGAAGCTTTCTTT. Its protein is CASSPLGGADTEAFF.

There are many counts of this clonotype. The chain uses TRBV12-3 or TRBV12-4 and TRBJ2-1; D not resolved. Trimming cost V 5 bases and J 5 bases, with 16 bases left between them. This CDR3 has 15 residues. As DNA, the CDR3 is TGTGCCAGCAGTCCATTACGCGGAGTGGACAATGAGCAGTTCTTC. The encoded protein is CASSPLRGVDNEQFF.

This clonotype was seen a few times. This sequence may be a read error, since a much larger clone differs from it by one base. The gene calls are TRBV7-2 and TRBJ1-2; D is unresolved. The V end was cut by 1 base, the J end by 0 bases, with 3 bases between. CDR1 is SGHTA and CDR2 is FQGNSA in the germline V gene. The length of the CDR3 is 13 residues. This chain's CDR3 is CTSSLVANYGYTF. Here the CDR3 DNA reads TGTACCAGCAGCTTAGTTGCTAACTATGGCTACACCTTC.

This clonotype showed up many times. This chain links TRBV28 with TRBJ1-2, with D unresolved. The CDR3 has 12 residues. The germline V gene has CDR1 MDHEN and CDR2 SYDVKM. Trimming shortened V by 2 bases and J by 7 bases, and 8 bases separated the two germline ends. CDR3 amino acids: CASSLRAAGYTF. The CDR3 DNA is TGTGCCAGCAGTTTAAGGGCGGCTGGCTACACCTTC.

In its sample, this clonotype was seen a few times. The V call is TRBV6-1, the J call TRBJ1-5; D remains unclear. The ends were cut back, 5 bases at V and 7 bases at J, with 15 bases in the middle. Germline CDR1 MNHNS, CDR2 SASEGT. The CDR3 spans 14 residues. The CDR3 bases are TGTGCCAGCAGTTACATGGGATCAGGACAGCCCCAGCATTTT. Its translation is CASSYMGSGQPQHF.

The V and J genes are TRBV7-6 and TRBJ2-5; 12 positions match TRBD2. The germline gives CDR1 SGHVS, CDR2 FNYEAQ. Trimming took 4 bases from V and 5 from J; bases not matched to a gene: 8. This CDR3 spans 16 amino acids. The CDR3: CASSSTTSGSGETQYF. For the CDR3, the DNA is TGTGCCAGCAGCTCAACGACTAGCGGGAGTGGGGAGACCCAGTACTTC.